This TCR beta chain was documented in a study of T cell responses to AZD1222 COVID-19 vaccine. Looking at the study overall: Second-dose intervals near 4 or 12 weeks were combined. Study-wide points: Regions 160-218 and 743-854 held dominance among vaccine-associated CD4 TCRs, which spanned spike. Clonal diversity was possibly underestimated, and white British individuals and females predominated among donors. Repertoire sampling occurred only after the peak T cell response.

As for this clone: What it binds is not known.

Measured with immunoSEQ multiplex PCR; TCRdb has only the in-frame clones, and not every one. The sample carries 84,000 or so clones, 75% to 90% recorded once. The germline V gene has CDR1 LNHDA and CDR2 SQIVND (reference sequence). Trimming took 7 bases from V and 1 from J; bases not matched to a gene: 5. The CDR3 runs to 17 residues. This rearrangement joins TRBV19 to TRBJ2-2, with TRBD2 identical over 14 bases. Specimen: peripheral blood, collected on day 0 of AZD1222 vaccination. This receptor was taken from an adult in good health. CDR3 nucleotide sequence: TGTGCCAGTACCCGAGGACTAGCGGGAGGGAACACCGGGGAGCTGTTTTTT. It specifies CASTRGLAGGNTGELFF. Drawing the rest from reference TRBV19 and TRBJ2-2, the complete variable domain is DGGITQSPKYLFRKEGQNVTLSCEQNLNHDAMYWYRQDPGQGLRLIYYSQIVNDFQKGDIAEGYSVSREKKESFPLTVTSAQKNPTAFYLCASTRGLAGGNTGELFFGEGSRLTVL.